This T cell receptor (beta chain) was found in a study of T-cell memory formation after mild COVID-19. Study overall: Across donors, TCR clusters were largely donor specific.

In this sample, this clonotype turned up a few times. Its specificity is unknown. Using its own MiXCR run on the 5' RACE reads, TCRdb lists one record per CDR3 protein. The table shows over 400,000 distinct CDR3 sequences, with around a quarter occurring only once. Germline loops: CDR1 SNHLY, CDR2 FYNNEI. The CDR3 has 13 residues. V was cut by 7 bases and J by 1 base, with 10 bases left in between. Study outcomes and limitations: Largely, contracting CD4+ clones fell within CM and EM, and contracting CD8+ clones within EMRA.

The receptor comes from an adult woman who had mild COVID-19 (a few samples of this study predate the infection). Cell type and time point are not known. V and J are TRBV2 and TRBJ1-1; D call uncertain. The sequencing input was PBMCs or a T cell subset sorted from them (not recorded which). CDR3 residues: CASNGKPNTEAFF. DNA of the CDR3: TGTGCCAGCAATGGGAAACCGAACACTGAAGCTTTCTTT.